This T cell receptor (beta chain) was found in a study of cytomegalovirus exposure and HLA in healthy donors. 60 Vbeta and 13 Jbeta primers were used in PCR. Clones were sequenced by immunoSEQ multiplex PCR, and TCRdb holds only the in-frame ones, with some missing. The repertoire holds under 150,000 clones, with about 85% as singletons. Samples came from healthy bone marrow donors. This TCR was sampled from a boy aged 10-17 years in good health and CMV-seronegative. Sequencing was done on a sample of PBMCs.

CDR3 DNA sequence: TGTGCCAGCTCACCACCAACTAAGCGATCCATGACCCAAGAGACCCAGTACTTC. Its protein product is CASSPPTKRSMTQETQYF. The chain employs TRBV18 and TRBJ2-5, with unresolved D. Trimming shortened V by 0 bases and J by 1 base, and 18 bases separated the two germline ends. Germline-derived CDR1 and CDR2 are KGHSH and LQKENI. This CDR3 region has 18 residues.